Sequencing of this T cell receptor beta chain was carried out in a study of T-cell memory formation after mild COVID-19. TCRdb re-called the 5' RACE reads with MiXCR, one entry per CDR3 protein. The sample comprises hundreds of thousands of distinct CDR3 sequences, roughly 14% of which are singletons, and roughly 22% rests with the top ten. Ten or more counts support this clonotype. V lost 4 bases and J lost 5, with 16 bases in between. This CDR3 has 14 amino acids. CDR1 is SGHRS, CDR2 YFSETQ, per germline. The sample comprised PBMCs or a T cell subset sorted from them (not recorded which). The clonotype was recovered from a man aged 18 to 29 who had mild COVID-19 (a few samples of this study predate the infection). Cell type and time point are not known. The chain is built from TRBV5-1 and TRBJ2-7; a weak D match, TRBD2 (5 bases). CDR3 DNA: TGCGCCAGCAGCGCACGGCAGTTCGGGGACGAGCAGTACTTC. This encodes CASSARQFGDEQYF.